The 21 T cell receptor beta chains listed next were all sequenced from one sample in a study of OX40 agonist ivuxolimab in advanced cancers. Only in-frame clones appear in the TCRdb table, and some are missing; sequencing was by immunoSEQ multiplex PCR. The top ten clones hold 9.5% to 15% of a sample with around 26,000 clones, around 77% of them seen once. The sample was CD4+ or CD8+ T cells sorted from blood, taken in a trial of the OX40 agonist ivuxolimab. The receptor source for this set is an adult with an advanced solid tumor such as melanoma, head and neck, liver or kidney cancer.

The chain recombines TRBV11-3 with TRBJ1-4; unclear D gene. CDR1 is SGHNT and CDR2 is YENEEA in the germline V gene. Trimming shortened V by 7 bases and J by 7 bases, and 31 bases separated the two germline ends. This CDR3 comprises 19 residues. This chain's CDR3 is CASTPRRHLNLDGFEKLFF. DNA of the CDR3: TGTGCCAGCACCCCCCGAAGGCATCTAAATCTGGATGGGTTTGAAAAACTGTTTTTT.

The rearrangement joins TRBV6-5 to TRBJ2-3, with TRBD1 identical over 10 bases. Looked up from germline, CDR1 is MNHEY and CDR2 is SVGAGI. V shed 5 bases and J 2 bases; nucleotides not matched to a gene: 4. The CDR3 has 15 residues. This CDR3 reads CASSRGTGDTDTQYF. CDR3 nucleotides: TGTGCCAGCAGTCGCGGGACAGGGGACACAGATACGCAGTATTTT.

The chain recombines TRBV2 with TRBJ2-1; D remains ambiguous. V was shortened by 8 bases and J by 0 bases, with 11 bases between the two germline ends. CDR1 is SNHLY and CDR2 is FYNNEI in the germline V gene. This CDR3 is built from 14 residues. The CDR3 coding sequence is TGTGCCAGCGGTCCGGTATTCTCCTACAATGAGCAGTTCTTC. Encoded protein: CASGPVFSYNEQFF.

The J gene is TRBJ1-1, the V gene TRBV5-1; D might be TRBD1 (5 bases). This CDR3 spans 14 amino acids. Germline-derived CDR1 and CDR2 are SGHRS and YFSETQ. The ends were cut back, 0 bases at V and 7 bases at J, with 13 bases in the middle. CDR3: CASSLAPGVGEAFF. As DNA, the CDR3 is TGCGCCAGCAGCTTGGCCCCGGGGGTGGGTGAAGCTTTCTTT.

V is TRBV30 and J is TRBJ2-1; D gene unclear. V was clipped by 0 bases and J by 2 bases, with 8 bases between them. The CDR3 contains 14 residues. CDR1 and CDR2 (germline): GTSNPN, SVGIG (reference sequence). The CDR3 DNA follows: TGTGCCTGGAGTGTGGTAGGTCCCTACAATGAGCAGTTCTTC. Translation: CAWSVVGPYNEQFF.

The chain is built from TRBV6-1 and TRBJ1-1, with D perhaps TRBD1 (6 bases). Looked up from germline, CDR1 is MNHNS and CDR2 is SASEGT. V lost 2 bases, J lost 4 bases, and 11 bases lay in between. The CDR3 runs 14 residues. Here the CDR3 reads CASSESQGITEAFF. DNA of the CDR3: TGTGCCAGCAGTGAATCACAGGGAATCACTGAAGCTTTCTTT.

The gene calls are TRBV19 and TRBJ2-2, with D perhaps TRBD1 or TRBD2 (5 bases each). With 4 bases removed from V and 1 base from J, the gap between germline ends came to 13 bases. This CDR3 has 16 residues. CDR1 is LNHDA, CDR2 SQIVND, per germline (reference sequence). The CDR3 reads CASSRFGTENTGELFF. The CDR3, as DNA: TGTGCCAGTAGTAGATTTGGGACGGAGAACACCGGGGAGCTGTTTTTT. Filled out from reference TRBV19 and TRBJ2-2, the complete variable domain reads DGGITQSPKYLFRKEGQNVTLSCEQNLNHDAMYWYRQDPGQGLRLIYYSQIVNDFQKGDIAEGYSVSREKKESFPLTVTSAQKNPTAFYLCASSRFGTENTGELFFGEGSRLTVL.

The chain carries TRBV5-1 and TRBJ2-4; D is ambiguous. From germline, CDR1 is SGHRS and CDR2 YFSETQ. The CDR3 runs 15 residues. The ends were cut back, 0 bases at V and 2 bases at J, with 9 bases in the middle. CDR3 coding DNA: TGCGCCAGCAGCTTGGAGGCAGGCCCCAAAAACATTCAGTACTTC. Encoded protein: CASSLEAGPKNIQYF.

The chain has TRBV19 and TRBJ1-2; the D gene is possibly TRBD1 (5 bases). Trimming took off 6 bases at V and 5 bases at J, with 19 bases between the two ends. CDR1 is LNHDA and CDR2 is SQIVND in the germline V gene (reference sequence). The CDR3 totals 15 residues. The CDR3 region has the DNA TGTGCCAGTAGAAATAGTAGGGGCCACCCGTATGGCTACACCTTC. This sequence encodes CASRNSRGHPYGYTF.

The V call is TRBV6-5, the J call TRBJ1-1; D unclear. CDR3 length: 13 amino acids. The germline V gene has CDR1 MNHEY and CDR2 SVGAGI. Trimming pared 5 bases from V and 4 bases from J, leaving 11 bases between. The CDR3 reads CASSPHGSTEAFF. CDR3 DNA: TGTGCCAGCAGTCCCCACGGATCCACTGAAGCTTTCTTT.

The gene calls are TRBV11-2 and TRBJ2-1; 10 nucleotides agree with TRBD2. Per germline, CDR1 SGHAT and CDR2 FQNNGV. The CDR3 loop spans 15 amino acids. Trimming at V came to 5 bases and at J to 2 bases, leaving 3 bases not matched to a gene. The CDR3, as DNA: TGTGCCAGCAGCAATCTAGCGGGGGCCTACAATGAGCAGTTCTTC. It translates to CASSNLAGAYNEQFF.

The chain combines TRBV19 with TRBJ1-4; D not resolved. V lost 7 bases and J lost 0, with 18 bases in between. The CDR3 is made up of 17 amino acids. Looked up from germline, CDR1 is LNHDA and CDR2 is SQIVND (reference sequence). The CDR3 here is CASTTTPWEATNEKLFF. Here the CDR3 DNA reads TGTGCCAGTACCACGACCCCTTGGGAGGCAACTAATGAAAAACTGTTTTTT.

The chain combines TRBV19 with TRBJ2-5; D not resolved. The CDR3 runs to 16 residues. V was trimmed by 3 bases and J by 5 bases, leaving 19 bases between them. Germline V gene data show CDR1 as LNHDA and CDR2 as SQIVND (reference sequence). The CDR3 DNA is TGTGCCAGTAGTATTGGGTCACTTCGAGCGAGGGAGACCCAGTACTTC. It is translated as CASSIGSLRARETQYF. The full variable domain, its missing parts supplied by reference TRBV19 and TRBJ2-5, is DGGITQSPKYLFRKEGQNVTLSCEQNLNHDAMYWYRQDPGQGLRLIYYSQIVNDFQKGDIAEGYSVSREKKESFPLTVTSAQKNPTAFYLCASSIGSLRARETQYFGPGTRLLVL.

The chain joins TRBV10-3 to TRBJ2-5, with a tentative D call TRBD2 (6 bases). The closer fit of TRBJ2-7 to the DNA end suggests the J call may be wrong. CDR3 size: 13 residues. Germline V lookup: CDR1 ENHRY, CDR2 SYGVKD. CDR3 in DNA: TGTGCCATCGGTGGAGGGCACTCCTACGAGCAGTACTTC. Its protein is CAIGGGHSYEQYF.

This sequence joins TRBV9 and TRBJ1-2; no clear D. From germline, CDR1 is SGDLS and CDR2 YYNGEE. CDR3 length: 15 residues. V was shortened by 0 bases and J by 2 bases, with 11 bases between the two germline ends. DNA for the CDR3: TGTGCCAGCAGCGTAGAAGGGTCAATAAACTATGGCTACACCTTC. Protein: CASSVEGSINYGYTF.

The V call is TRBV6-1, the J call TRBJ2-7; TRBD1 might be the D (6 bases). V was pared by 6 bases and J by 6 bases, with 18 bases between. The CDR3 runs to 14 residues. Germline CDR1 and CDR2: MNHNS and SASEGT. CDR3 in amino acids: CASSPMAAGVEQYF. The CDR3 region has the DNA TGTGCCAGCAGCCCCATGGCGGCAGGGGTCGAGCAGTACTTC.

V usage is TRBV6-6 and J usage is TRBJ1-6; D possibly corresponds to TRBD1 (6 bases). The CDR3 is made up of 15 amino acids. The germline V gene encodes CDR1 MNHNY and CDR2 SVGAGI (reference sequence). Trimming removed 0 bases at V and 7 bases at J, with 10 bases between. The CDR3 region has the DNA TGTGCCAGCAGTTACTCGATACAGGGCAATTCACCCCTCCACTTT. Translating gives CASSYSIQGNSPLHF.

The V and J genes are TRBV5-6 and TRBJ2-2, with 10 positions matching TRBD2. Per the germline V gene, CDR1 is SGHDT and CDR2 is YYEEEE. V was clipped by 2 bases and J by 2 bases; unmatched bases: 6. The CDR3 extends over 17 amino acids. CDR3: CASSLAGGSVNTGELFF. CDR3 DNA sequence: TGTGCCAGCAGCTTAGCGGGGGGGTCGGTAAACACCGGGGAGCTGTTTTTT.

This chain uses TRBV9 with TRBJ1-2; TRBD1 matches at 10 bases. Germline CDR1 is SGDLS and CDR2 is YYNGEE. This CDR3 contains 15 residues. The ends lost 3 bases at V and 5 bases at J; junction bases unmatched: 7. CDR3: CASSDGTGAGYGYTF. CDR3 DNA: TGTGCCAGCAGCGATGGGACAGGGGCAGGATATGGCTACACCTTC.

This chain links TRBV6-5 with TRBJ1-1; TRBD1 matches 7 bases. V was pared by 7 bases and J by 7 bases, with 12 bases of the junction left unmatched. Germline-derived CDR1 and CDR2 are MNHEY and SVGAGI. The CDR3 has 14 amino acids. CDR3 sequence reads: CASKIKQGRYEAFF. CDR3 sequence (DNA): TGTGCCAGCAAAATAAAACAGGGGAGGTATGAAGCTTTCTTT.

The CDR3 DNA is TGTGCCAGCAGCCTTACAGGGGGCGGAGAAAGCACTGAAGCTTTCTTT. Protein product: CASSLTGGGESTEAFF. The chain is built from TRBV9 and TRBJ1-1, with 9 positions matching TRBD1. This CDR3 has 16 residues. Germline V lookup: CDR1 SGDLS, CDR2 YYNGEE. V was clipped by 4 bases and J by 4 bases; unmatched bases: 11.